This T cell receptor (beta chain) was recorded in a study of T-cell reconstitution after alpha-beta-depleted transplantation in children. Study-wide results and limits: At the one-year point after transplant, T-cell counts and TCRbeta diversity were found to come mostly from T cells that had been newly produced. The high TCRbeta diversity at day 60 in some patients came from surviving recipient T cells and thymic progenitors. At around two months after transplant, the alpha-beta T cells were reportedly derived from several hundred expanded clones that came from non-depleted graft cells.

In the case of this clonotype: Its antigen remains unknown.

With V trimmed by 1 base and J by 5 bases, 9 bases remained unmatched. Germline V CDR1 and CDR2: DFQATT, SNEGSKA (reference sequence). CDR3 length: 16 amino acids. A TCRbeta library incorporating unique molecular identifiers was prepared. One entry per CDR3 protein, called by TCRdb with MiXCR from the PCR reads. The sample lists 250,000 to 400,000 distinct CDR3 sequences, approximately 23% occurring once. The rearrangement uses TRBV20-1 and TRBJ2-3, with 10 bases identical to TRBD2. The source is a male patient between 10 and 17 years old who had a stem cell transplant for acute lymphoblastic leukemia, so the T cells may come from the graft donor. This material consisted of PBMCs, mostly from graft donor cells, taken 180 days after TCRalphabeta/CD19-depleted stem cell transplant. CDR3 in amino acids: CSARGWTSGEGDTQYF. The DNA of the CDR3 is TGCAGTGCTAGAGGATGGACTAGCGGTGAGGGAGATACGCAGTATTTT.